This TCR beta chain originates from a study of breast tumors, draining lymph nodes, adjacent tissues. Regarding the study as a whole: That most tumor T cells come from lymph nodes remained unproven.

In the case of this clonotype: Its target is not known.

J lost 0 bases, V lost 1 base, and 2 bases had no gene match. The CDR3 is 16 amino acids. Per germline, CDR1 SGHTA and CDR2 FQGNSA. TCRdb used MiXCR to reprocess the multiplex PCR reads, holding one entry per CDR3 protein. Found here are about 20,000 distinct CDR3 sequences, 25% to 35% of them singletons; the top ten hold 8.5% to 14%. The chain couples TRBV7-2 to TRBJ2-2; 7 bases agree with TRBD1. The receptor comes from a female donor with breast cancer. Some clones in this sample may be carry-over from other donors' samples. Sequencing was carried out using breast tumor tissue. This CDR3 reads CASSLDTGANTGELFF. As DNA, the CDR3 is TGTGCCAGCAGCTTAGATACAGGGGCGAACACCGGGGAGCTGTTTTTT. Together with reference TRBV7-2 and TRBJ2-2, the CDR3 gives the full variable domain: GAGVSQSPSNKVTEKGKDVELRCDPISGHTALYWYRQSLGQGLEFLIYFQGNSAPDKSGLPSDRFSAERTGGSVSTLTIQRTQQEDSAVYLCASSLDTGANTGELFFGEGSRLTVL.